Listed below are T cell receptor beta chains from one sample, sequenced in a study of early T cells in non-severe SARS-CoV-2 infection. TCRdb reanalysed the 5' RACE reads using MiXCR and keeps one entry per CDR3 protein. The repertoire consists of tens of thousands of distinct CDR3 sequences, with approximately 11% occurring once and the leading ten covering around 1.8%. Sequencing was performed on whole blood. These receptors all stem from an adult who was a healthcare worker with PCR-confirmed SARS-CoV-2 infection or an uninfected control (not recorded which). Each CDR3 is given with its conserved first and last residue. Where a row states a size, it is once, few, many or the class of an expanded clone; other rows omit it.

size: few; J: TRBJ2-1; length: 12; V: TRBV7-2; CDR3: CASSPASNEQFF
size: once; J: TRBJ2-2; length: 13; V: TRBV29-1; CDR3: CSVGQVNTGELFF
size: many; J: TRBJ2-2; length: 14; V: TRBV19; CDR3: CASTTDYPTGELFF
size: NA; J: TRBJ1-2; length: 13; V: TRBV6-2/TRBV6-3; CDR3: CASSYWPDYGYTF
size: many; J: TRBJ2-5; length: 12; V: TRBV29-1; CDR3: CSVVLSQETQYF
size: few; J: TRBJ2-7; length: 14; V: TRBV7-9; CDR3: CASSRERAAREQYF
size: NA; J: TRBJ2-5; length: 14; V: TRBV5-1; CDR3: CASSRLAGTETQYF
size: NA; J: TRBJ1-1; length: 15; V: TRBV13; CDR3: CASRNREGMNTEAFF
size: many; J: TRBJ1-1; length: 13; V: TRBV3-1; CDR3: CASSQKSNTEAFF
size: few; J: TRBJ1-2; length: 13; V: TRBV20-1; CDR3: CSAQDAGFSGYTF
size: NA; J: TRBJ2-5; length: 15; V: TRBV12-5; CDR3: CASGLGTGLKVTQYF
size: few; J: TRBJ1-4; length: 15; V: TRBV12-3/TRBV12-4; CDR3: CASNFAGLKGEKLFF
size: many; J: TRBJ1-1; length: 14; V: TRBV10-3; CDR3: CAIKRGERTTEVFF
size: NA; J: TRBJ2-5; length: 14; V: TRBV5-4; CDR3: CASSPDRYQETQYF
size: many; J: TRBJ2-2; length: 15; V: TRBV5-1; CDR3: CASADGGPSPGELFF
size: many; J: TRBJ2-2; length: 13; V: TRBV20-1; CDR3: CSAKTEHTGELFF